The 20 T cell receptor beta chains in this list originate from one sample, sequenced in a study of vaccination effects on CD4 cells after COVID-19 (dated by TCRdb to between 2021 and 2022). The library was made by the immunoSEQ multiplex PCR assay. The clones in this table, taken by TCRdb from immuneACCESS, are in-frame only. Not every clone is retained; where verified, under half of the shortfall comes from an unresolved V gene, and the cause of the rest is unknown. The sample includes tens of thousands of clones, with approximately 72% observed a single time. The biggest ten clones account for 20% to 25% of the sample. Their antigens are not known. After around ten days of culture, CD4+ T cells were isolated with the EasySep CD4+ T cell isolation kit. The sample was CD4+ T cells from PBMCs cultured without peptide, taken before COVID-19 vaccination. The receptors here all came from a human donor who had a prior SARS-CoV-2 infection.

The V call is TRBV5-1, the J call TRBJ2-3; 13 bases agree with TRBD2. The V gene end was trimmed by 4 bases and the J gene end by 0 bases; junction bases not matched to a gene: 11. This CDR3 is 19 amino acids long. Germline loops: CDR1 SGHRS, CDR2 YFSETQ. The CDR3 sequence: CASSPLPGLAGYSTDTQYF. Here the CDR3 DNA reads TGCGCCAGCAGCCCATTGCCGGGACTAGCGGGGTATAGCACAGATACGCAGTATTTT.

The CDR3 region has the DNA TGTGCCATCAGCCCGACAGGGGGCGAGTACGAGCAGTACTTC. Translation: CAISPTGGEYEQYF. The chain recombines TRBV10-3 with TRBJ2-7; the match to TRBD1 covers 10 bases. The V segment lost 6 bases and the J segment 4 bases; nucleotides outside the gene matches: 6. The germline CDR1 and CDR2 sequences are ENHRY and SYGVKD. The CDR3 is made up of 14 amino acids.

In its sample, this clone is medium-sized. The V and J genes are TRBV28 and TRBJ2-2; 7 nucleotides line up with TRBD1. The CDR3 loop spans 14 amino acids. With V trimmed by 2 bases and J by 7 bases, 4 bases remained unmatched. Germline CDR1 and CDR2: MDHEN and SYDVKM. The CDR3 coding sequence is TGTGCCAGCAGTTTAAATGCAGGGGGCGGGGAGCTGTTTTTT. Protein product: CASSLNAGGGELFF.

The V gene is TRBV4-1, the J gene TRBJ1-4; no definite D call. CDR1 is MGHRA, CDR2 YSYEKL, per germline. V was clipped by 0 bases and J by 11 bases, with 10 bases between them. This CDR3 region has 13 residues. The CDR3 region has the DNA TGCGCCAGCAGCCAAGACTGGGAAGGGAAACTGTTTTTT. Its translation: CASSQDWEGKLFF.

The V and J genes are TRBV5-4 and TRBJ2-7; 12 bases fit TRBD2. In germline, CDR1 is SGHNT, CDR2 YYREEE (reference sequence). The CDR3 is 15 residues long. V was clipped by 4 bases and J by 2 bases; unmatched bases: 4. This CDR3 is CASSTRLAGAYEQYF. DNA of the CDR3: TGTGCCAGCAGCACCAGACTAGCGGGAGCCTACGAGCAGTACTTC. The whole variable domain, remainder taken from reference TRBV5-4 and TRBJ2-7, is ETGVTQSPTHLIKTRGQQVTLRCSSQSGHNTVSWYQQALGQGPQFIFQYYREEENGRGNFPPRFSGLQFPNYSSELNVNALELDDSALYLCASSTRLAGAYEQYFGPGTRLTVT.

This clone was seen only a few times. V gene TRBV2 combines with J gene TRBJ1-2, with D perhaps TRBD1 (5 bases). V was shortened by 4 bases and J by 4 bases, with 10 bases between the two germline ends. The germline V gene has CDR1 SNHLY and CDR2 FYNNEI. The CDR3 has 13 amino acids. The chain's CDR3 is CASSGDGTYGYTF. DNA of the CDR3: TGTGCCAGCAGTGGGGACGGCACCTATGGCTACACCTTC. The variable domain in full, with the rest retrieved from reference TRBV2 and TRBJ1-2, is EPEVTQTPSHQVTQMGQEVILRCVPISNHLYFYWYRQILGQKVEFLVSFYNNEISEKSEIFDDQFSVERPDGSNFTLKIRSTKLEDSAMYFCASSGDGTYGYTFGSGTRLTVV.

V usage is TRBV7-3 and J usage is TRBJ2-3; TRBD2 might be the D (5 bases). V was trimmed by 2 bases and J by 0 bases, leaving 15 bases between them. This CDR3 is built from 17 residues. In germline, CDR1 is SGHTA, CDR2 FQGTGA. This chain's CDR3 is CASSLGSASRSTDTQYF. DNA of the CDR3: TGTGCCAGCAGCTTAGGGTCGGCTAGCAGAAGCACAGATACGCAGTATTTT.

The chain is built from TRBV2 and TRBJ2-7, with 8 bases aligning to TRBD2. CDR3 length: 14 amino acids. After removal of 9 bases from V and 1 base from J, the junction contained 8 bases not matched to a gene. Germline assignment: CDR1 SNHLY and CDR2 FYNNEI. The CDR3 sequence is CARRETSDSYEQYF. Here the CDR3 DNA reads TGTGCCAGACGCGAGACTAGCGATTCCTACGAGCAGTACTTC.

This chain links TRBV10-3 with TRBJ2-2, with D perhaps matching TRBD1 or TRBD2 (5 bases each). The CDR3 is 16 residues long. Trimming stripped 7 bases from V and 1 base from J, with 16 bases between. Looked up from germline, CDR1 is ENHRY and CDR2 is SYGVKD. The CDR3 loop reads CAITRGEGRNTGELFF. The CDR3 region has the DNA TGTGCCATCACCCGCGGTGAGGGGAGGAACACCGGGGAGCTGTTTTTT.

The chain couples TRBV6-6 to TRBJ2-2, with TRBD2 as a possible D gene (5 bases). The CDR3 is 14 amino acids. Germline loops: CDR1 MNHNY, CDR2 SVGAGI (reference sequence). Between the trimmed V and J ends, which lost 4 bases and 3 bases, there was a span of 9 bases. CDR3 protein: CASSSSGYTGELFF. CDR3 DNA: TGTGCCAGCAGTTCCTCGGGATACACCGGGGAGCTGTTTTTT.

On this clone itself: The junction departs from germline at one end; a sequencing error may be responsible. The V gene is TRBV19, the J gene TRBJ2-5; D gene unclear. The germline V gene encodes CDR1 LNHDA and CDR2 SQIVND (reference sequence). The CDR3 extends over 14 amino acids. CDR3 DNA: TGTGCCAGTAGTGCGGCAGGTCCCCAACAGACCCAGTACTTC. This encodes CASSAAGPQQTQYF.

Here the CDR3 DNA reads TGTGCCAGCAGTGGTCGCACCGTCGATGAGCAGTTCTTC. It yields the protein CASSGRTVDEQFF. The J gene is TRBJ2-1, the V gene TRBV2; D is ambiguous. CDR1 and CDR2 (germline): SNHLY, FYNNEI. The CDR3 loop spans 13 amino acids. Trimming took off 4 bases at V and 8 bases at J, with 12 bases between the two ends.

This clone was counted between two and nine times. The V gene is TRBV18, the J gene TRBJ1-2, with D perhaps TRBD1 (5 bases). Trimming removed 3 bases from V and 0 bases from J, with 11 bases in between. CDR1 and CDR2 (germline): KGHSH, LQKENI. The CDR3 contains 15 residues. The CDR3 DNA follows: TGTGCCAGCTCACCTGCCGTGGGGGCTAACTATGGCTACACCTTC. Its translation is CASSPAVGANYGYTF.

The chain combines TRBV7-9 with TRBJ2-3; D might be TRBD2 (6 bases). CDR3 size: 15 residues. V lost 5 bases, J lost 0 bases, and 12 bases lay in between. Germline-derived CDR1 and CDR2 are SEHNR and FQNEAQ (reference sequence). As DNA, the CDR3 is TGTGCCAGCAGCAACATCCGGGGGAGCACAGATACGCAGTATTTT. Translation: CASSNIRGSTDTQYF.

The V gene is TRBV7-8, the J gene TRBJ1-2; 8 nucleotides line up with TRBD1. Germline V CDR1 and CDR2: SGHVS, FQNEAQ. The ends lost 2 bases at V and 1 base at J; junction bases unmatched: 9. This CDR3 is 17 amino acids long. This chain's CDR3 is CASSLRRTGTFNYGYTF. CDR3 DNA: TGTGCCAGCAGCTTACGACGGACAGGGACCTTTAACTATGGCTACACCTTC.

In this sample, this clone turned up once. This chain links TRBV5-1 with TRBJ2-7; TRBD1 agrees at 8 bases. Germline V gene lookup returns CDR1 SGHRS and CDR2 YFSETQ. Unmatched junction bases numbered 6, after V lost 1 base and J lost 3 bases. The CDR3 sequence is 15 residues long. The DNA for the CDR3 is TGCGCCAGCAGCTTGTCCCGGGACAGGAGCTACGAGCAGTACTTC. Translating gives CASSLSRDRSYEQYF.

This clone was seen once. The chain uses TRBV4-2 and TRBJ2-3; D might be TRBD2 (6 bases). The CDR3 sequence is 18 residues long. The V gene lost 0 bases and the J gene lost 5 bases, with 21 bases spanning the gap. The germline CDR1 and CDR2 sequences are LGHNA and YNFKEQ. The CDR3 region is CASSQDFGGSRAQDTQYF. The CDR3 coding sequence is TGTGCCAGCAGCCAAGATTTTGGGGGGAGTAGAGCACAAGATACGCAGTATTTT.

This sequence joins TRBV2 and TRBJ1-3; D is unresolved. This CDR3 spans 15 amino acids. V was cut by 4 bases and J by 4 bases, with 14 bases left in between. Germline assignment: CDR1 SNHLY and CDR2 FYNNEI. The CDR3 reads CASSGGRQPGNTIYF. The CDR3 bases are TGTGCCAGCAGTGGGGGTCGACAACCCGGAAACACCATATATTTT.

The chain carries TRBV5-1 and TRBJ1-4; D may be TRBD1 (5 bases). The CDR3 is made up of 13 amino acids. V lost 9 bases to trimming and J lost 4 bases, with 13 bases between them. Germline V gene lookup returns CDR1 SGHRS and CDR2 YFSETQ. CDR3 amino acids: CATRRGSNEKLFF. CDR3 in DNA: TGCGCCACTCGGAGGGGCAGTAATGAAAAACTGTTTTTT.

By share, this clone counts as medium-sized. CDR3 amino acids: CASSLSMAGLNQFF. The CDR3 DNA sequence: TGTGCCAGCAGCTTAAGCATGGCGGGATTGAACCAGTTCTTC. The chain is built from TRBV7-9 and TRBJ2-1; possible D gene TRBD2, 6 bases. V lost 2 bases to trimming and J lost 13 bases, with 18 bases between them. CDR1 SEHNR and CDR2 FQNEAQ come from the germline V gene (reference sequence). The CDR3 is made up of 14 amino acids. Filled out from reference TRBV7-9 and TRBJ2-1, the complete variable domain reads DTGVSQNPRHKITKRGQNVTFRCDPISEHNRLYWYRQTLGQGPEFLTYFQNEAQLEKSRLLSDRFSAERPKGSFSTLEIQRTEQGDSAMYLCASSLSMAGLNQFFGPGTRLTVL.